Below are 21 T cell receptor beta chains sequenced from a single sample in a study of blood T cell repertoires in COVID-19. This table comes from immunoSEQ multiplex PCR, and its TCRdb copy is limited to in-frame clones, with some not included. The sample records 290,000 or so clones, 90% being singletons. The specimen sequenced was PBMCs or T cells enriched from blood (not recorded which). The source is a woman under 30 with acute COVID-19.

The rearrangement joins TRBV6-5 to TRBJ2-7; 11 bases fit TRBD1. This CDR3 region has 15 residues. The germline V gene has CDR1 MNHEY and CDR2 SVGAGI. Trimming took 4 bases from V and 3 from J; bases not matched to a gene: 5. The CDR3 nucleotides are TGTGCCAGCAGTTTGGACAGGGGGCGATTCTACGAGCAGTACTTC. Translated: CASSLDRGRFYEQYF.

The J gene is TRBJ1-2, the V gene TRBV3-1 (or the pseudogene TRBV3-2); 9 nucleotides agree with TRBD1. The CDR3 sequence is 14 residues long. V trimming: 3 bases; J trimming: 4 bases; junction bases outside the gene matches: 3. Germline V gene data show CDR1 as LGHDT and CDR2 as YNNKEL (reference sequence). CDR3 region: CASSQTGGGYGYTF. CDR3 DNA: TGTGCCAGCAGCCAGACAGGGGGAGGCTATGGCTACACCTTC.

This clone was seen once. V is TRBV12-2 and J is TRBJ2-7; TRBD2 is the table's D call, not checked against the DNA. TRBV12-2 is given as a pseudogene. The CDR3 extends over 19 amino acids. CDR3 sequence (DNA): TGTGCAAGTCGCCCTGGGACTAGCGGGAGGAACTCTCTCTCCGACGAGCAGTACTTC. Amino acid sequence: CASRPGTSGRNSLSDEQYF.

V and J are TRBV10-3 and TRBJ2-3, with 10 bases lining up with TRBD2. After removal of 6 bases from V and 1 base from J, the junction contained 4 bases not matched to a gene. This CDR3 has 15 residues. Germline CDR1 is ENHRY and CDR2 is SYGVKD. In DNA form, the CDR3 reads TGTGCCATCAGGAGGACTAGCGGACGCACAGATACGCAGTATTTT. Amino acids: CAIRRTSGRTDTQYF.

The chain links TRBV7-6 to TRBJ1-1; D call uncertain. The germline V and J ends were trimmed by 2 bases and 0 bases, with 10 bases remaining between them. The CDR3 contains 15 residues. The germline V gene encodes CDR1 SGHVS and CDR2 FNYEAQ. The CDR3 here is CASSLRAEVNTEAFF. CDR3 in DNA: TGTGCCAGCAGCTTAAGGGCGGAGGTGAACACTGAAGCTTTCTTT.

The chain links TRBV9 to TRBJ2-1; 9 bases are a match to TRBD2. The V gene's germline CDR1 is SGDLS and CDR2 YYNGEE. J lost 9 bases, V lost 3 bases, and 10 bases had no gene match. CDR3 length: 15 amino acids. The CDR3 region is CASSATGTSLPEQFF. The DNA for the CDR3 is TGTGCCAGCAGCGCAACCGGGACTAGCCTCCCTGAGCAGTTCTTC.

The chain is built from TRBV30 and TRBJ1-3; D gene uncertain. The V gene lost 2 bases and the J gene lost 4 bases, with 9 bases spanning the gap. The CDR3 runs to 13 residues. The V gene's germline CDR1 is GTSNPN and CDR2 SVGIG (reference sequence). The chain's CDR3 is CAWSPDLGNTIYF. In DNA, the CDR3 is TGTGCCTGGAGTCCGGACTTGGGAAACACCATATATTTT.

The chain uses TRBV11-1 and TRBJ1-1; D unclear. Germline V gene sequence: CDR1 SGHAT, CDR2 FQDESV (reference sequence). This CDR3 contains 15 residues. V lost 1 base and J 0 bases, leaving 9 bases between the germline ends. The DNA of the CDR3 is TGTGCCAGCAGCTTAGGGACGGGGATGAACACTGAAGCTTTCTTT. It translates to CASSLGTGMNTEAFF.

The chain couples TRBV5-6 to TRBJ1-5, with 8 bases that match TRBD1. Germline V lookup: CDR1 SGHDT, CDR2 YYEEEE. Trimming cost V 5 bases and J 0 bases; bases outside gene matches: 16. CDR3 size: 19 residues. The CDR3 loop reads CASSHRGMLSLNSNQPQHF. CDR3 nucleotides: TGTGCCAGCAGTCACAGGGGGATGCTATCGTTGAATAGCAATCAGCCCCAGCATTTT. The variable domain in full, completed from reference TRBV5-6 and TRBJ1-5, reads DAGVTQSPTHLIKTRGQQVTLRCSPKSGHDTVSWYQQALGQGPQFIFQYYEEEERQRGNFPDRFSGHQFPNYSSELNVNALLLGDSALYLCASSHRGMLSLNSNQPQHFGDGTRLSIL.

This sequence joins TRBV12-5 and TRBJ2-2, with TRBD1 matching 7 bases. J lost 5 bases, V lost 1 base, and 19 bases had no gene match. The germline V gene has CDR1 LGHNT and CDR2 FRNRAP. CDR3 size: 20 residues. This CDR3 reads CASGLGTGTATWLGTGELFF. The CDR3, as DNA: TGTGCTAGTGGTTTGGGTACCGGGACAGCCACCTGGTTGGGTACCGGGGAGCTGTTTTTT. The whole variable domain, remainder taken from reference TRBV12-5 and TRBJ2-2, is DARVTQTPRHKVTEMGQEVTMRCQPILGHNTVFWYRQTMMQGLELLAYFRNRAPLDDSGMPKDRFSAEMPDATLATLKIQPSEPRDSAVYFCASGLGTGTATWLGTGELFFGEGSRLTVL.

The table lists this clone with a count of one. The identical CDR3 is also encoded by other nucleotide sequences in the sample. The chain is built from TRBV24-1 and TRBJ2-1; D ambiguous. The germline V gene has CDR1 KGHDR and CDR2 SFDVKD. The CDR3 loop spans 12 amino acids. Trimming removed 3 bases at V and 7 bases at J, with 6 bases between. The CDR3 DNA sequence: TGTGCCACCAGTGATCCTTTTAATGAGCAGTTCTTC. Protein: CATSDPFNEQFF.

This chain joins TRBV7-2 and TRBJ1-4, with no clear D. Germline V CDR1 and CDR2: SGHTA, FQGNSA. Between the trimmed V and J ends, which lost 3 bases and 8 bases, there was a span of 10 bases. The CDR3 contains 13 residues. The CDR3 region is CASSFKEREKLFF. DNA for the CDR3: TGTGCCAGCAGCTTTAAGGAGAGGGAAAAACTGTTTTTT.

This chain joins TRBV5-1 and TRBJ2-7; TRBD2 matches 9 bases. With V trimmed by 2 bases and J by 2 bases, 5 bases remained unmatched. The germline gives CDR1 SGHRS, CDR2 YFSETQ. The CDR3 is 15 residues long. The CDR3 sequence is CASSFSLAGPYEQYF. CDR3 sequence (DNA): TGCGCCAGCAGCTTCAGTCTAGCGGGGCCCTACGAGCAGTACTTC.

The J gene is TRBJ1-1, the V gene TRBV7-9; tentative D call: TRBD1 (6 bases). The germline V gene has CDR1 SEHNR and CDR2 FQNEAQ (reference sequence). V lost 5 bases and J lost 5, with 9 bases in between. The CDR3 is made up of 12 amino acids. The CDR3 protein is CASSTQGTEAFF. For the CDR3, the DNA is TGTGCCAGCAGCACACAGGGTACTGAAGCTTTCTTT. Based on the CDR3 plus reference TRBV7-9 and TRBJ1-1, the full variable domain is DTGVSQNPRHKITKRGQNVTFRCDPISEHNRLYWYRQTLGQGPEFLTYFQNEAQLEKSRLLSDRFSAERPKGSFSTLEIQRTEQGDSAMYLCASSTQGTEAFFGQGTRLTVV.

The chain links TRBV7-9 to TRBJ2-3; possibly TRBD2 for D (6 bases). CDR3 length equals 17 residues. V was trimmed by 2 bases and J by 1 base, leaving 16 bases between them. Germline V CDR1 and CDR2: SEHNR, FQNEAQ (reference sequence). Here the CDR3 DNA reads TGTGCCAGCAGCTTACGGTTAGGAGGGCTGGGCACAGATACGCAGTATTTT. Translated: CASSLRLGGLGTDTQYF.

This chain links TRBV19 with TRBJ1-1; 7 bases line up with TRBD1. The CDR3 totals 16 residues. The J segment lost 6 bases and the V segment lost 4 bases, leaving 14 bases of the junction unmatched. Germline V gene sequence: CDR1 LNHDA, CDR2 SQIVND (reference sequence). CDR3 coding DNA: TGTGCCAGTAGTAACCGGGACAGTAAACGAACAGCTGAAGCTTTCTTT. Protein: CASSNRDSKRTAEAFF.

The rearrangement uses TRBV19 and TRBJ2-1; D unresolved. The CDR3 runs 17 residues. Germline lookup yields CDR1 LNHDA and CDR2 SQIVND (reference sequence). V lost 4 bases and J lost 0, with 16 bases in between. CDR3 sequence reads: CASSTRRVPNSYNEQFF. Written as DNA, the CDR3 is TGTGCCAGTAGTACCCGGAGAGTCCCCAACTCCTACAATGAGCAGTTCTTC.

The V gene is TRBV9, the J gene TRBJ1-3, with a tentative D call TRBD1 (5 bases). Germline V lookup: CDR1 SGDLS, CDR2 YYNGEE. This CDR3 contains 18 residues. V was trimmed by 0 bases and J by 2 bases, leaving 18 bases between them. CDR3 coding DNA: TGTGCCAGCAGCGTAGACCCACCGGTAGGGGATGCTGGAAACACCATATATTTT. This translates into CASSVDPPVGDAGNTIYF.

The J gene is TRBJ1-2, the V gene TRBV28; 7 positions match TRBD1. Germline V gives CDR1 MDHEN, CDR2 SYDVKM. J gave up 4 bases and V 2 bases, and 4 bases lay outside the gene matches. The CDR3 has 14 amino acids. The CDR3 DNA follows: TGTGCCAGCAGTTTAGGCAGGGGGTCCTATGGCTACACCTTC. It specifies CASSLGRGSYGYTF.

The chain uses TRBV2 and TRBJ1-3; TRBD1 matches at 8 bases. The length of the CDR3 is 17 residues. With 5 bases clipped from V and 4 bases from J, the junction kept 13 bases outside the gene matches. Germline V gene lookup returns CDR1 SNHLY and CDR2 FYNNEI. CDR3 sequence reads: CASSRDRIYTDGNTIYF. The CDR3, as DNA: TGTGCCAGCAGTAGGGACAGGATTTACACCGACGGAAACACCATATATTTT.

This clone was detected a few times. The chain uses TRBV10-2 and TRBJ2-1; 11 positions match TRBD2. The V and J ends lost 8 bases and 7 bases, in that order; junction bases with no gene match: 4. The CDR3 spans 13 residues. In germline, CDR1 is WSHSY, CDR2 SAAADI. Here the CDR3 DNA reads TGCGCCAGCGGTCTAGCGGGAGGTAATGAGCAGTTCTTC. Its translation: CASGLAGGNEQFF.